This TCR beta chain was profiled in a study of siplizumab effects on memory and regulatory T cells. General study findings and limits: Unstimulated naive T cells seemed to show more diversity than memory cells did, and they also seemed to be among the major contributors to the alloresponse. Naive or memory phenotype assignment was not possible for roughly 75-96% of proliferating CD4+ or CD8+ clones. With siplizumab, cumulative frequency of CD4+ memory-derived alloreactive sequences dropped significantly. Proliferating Tregs from siplizumab cultures lacked functional confirmation of suppression.

Here immunoSEQ multiplex PCR was the method, and the copy in TCRdb shows in-frame clones only, minus some. The profile covers tens of thousands of clones, with more than 85% appearing a single time and approximately 17% taken by the ten largest. About this clone itself: The antigen is unknown.

The germline V and J ends were trimmed by 4 bases and 7 bases, with 11 bases remaining between them. Germline CDR1 is WSHSY and CDR2 is SAAADI. This CDR3 has 13 residues. The sequenced sample was CD8+ T cells sorted from blood. The V and J genes are TRBV10-2 and TRBJ2-1, with D tentatively TRBD1 or TRBD2 (5 bases each). The TCR sequence derives from a human donor in good health. The CDR3 protein is CASSVGTANEQFF. In DNA form, the CDR3 reads TGCGCCAGCAGTGTGGGGACCGCTAATGAGCAGTTCTTC.